This is a list of T cell receptor beta chains from one sample in a study of cytomegalovirus exposure and HLA in healthy donors. Assay used: immunoSEQ multiplex PCR; TCRdb lists only in-frame clones, some missing. The sample includes 55,000 to 65,000 clones, more than 80% of them seen just once. Sequenced sample: PBMCs. Receptors were obtained from a man aged 30-40 years in good health and CMV-seropositive. Both conserved end residues are part of each CDR3. A D gene is named only where the DNA matches it firmly. Size is stated for part of the rows, as once, few or many counts, or as a class when the clone is expanded.

clone_size: NA; v_call: TRBV5-1; j_call: TRBJ2-7; d_call: NA; cdr3_nt: TGCGCCAGCAGCTCGCAGACAGGTTTCGAGCAGTACTTC; cdr3_aa: CASSSQTGFEQYF
clone_size: NA; v_call: TRBV2; j_call: TRBJ2-7; d_call: TRBD2; cdr3_nt: TGTGCCAGCAGTGCGACGACTAGCGGGGTCTACGAGCAGTACTTC; cdr3_aa: CASSATTSGVYEQYF
clone_size: NA; v_call: TRBV6-5; j_call: TRBJ2-1; d_call: TRBD1; cdr3_nt: TGTGCCAGCAGTTACCGGGACAGAGTTTACAATGAGCAGTTCTTC; cdr3_aa: CASSYRDRVYNEQFF
clone_size: NA; v_call: TRBV5-1; j_call: TRBJ2-7; d_call: TRBD1; cdr3_nt: TGCGCCAGCAGCCTGACAGGGGGCTTTTTGTACGAGCAGTACTTC; cdr3_aa: CASSLTGGFLYEQYF
clone_size: NA; v_call: TRBV6-4; j_call: TRBJ1-1; d_call: TRBD1; cdr3_nt: TGTGCCAGCAGTGACACTCGAGCAGGGGGTGACACTGAAGCTTTCTTT; cdr3_aa: CASSDTRAGGDTEAFF
clone_size: NA; v_call: TRBV7-9; j_call: TRBJ1-4; d_call: TRBD1; cdr3_nt: TGTGCCAGCAGCTTAAGGCCGGGACAGGGTTGGGAAAAACTGTTTTTT; cdr3_aa: CASSLRPGQGWEKLFF
clone_size: NA; v_call: TRBV29-1; j_call: TRBJ2-1; d_call: TRBD2; cdr3_nt: TGCAGCAATGAGGGGTCCGGGAGGGCTGGTGAGCAGTTCTTC; cdr3_aa: CSNEGSGRAGEQFF
clone_size: NA; v_call: TRBV18; j_call: TRBJ2-1; d_call: TRBD2; cdr3_nt: TGTGCCAGCTACCTTTTTTTTCTATCCGGGACTAGCGGGTCCAGACTGAGCTCCTACAATGAGCAGTTCTTC; cdr3_aa: CASYLFFLSGTSGSRLSSYNEQFF
clone_size: NA; v_call: TRBV18; j_call: TRBJ1-1; d_call: NA; cdr3_nt: TGTGCCAGCTCACCCGGCCCGGACTGTGAAGCTTTCTTT; cdr3_aa: CASSPGPDCEAFF
clone_size: NA; v_call: TRBV19; j_call: TRBJ2-7; d_call: TRBD1; cdr3_nt: TGTGCCAGTAGTCCCCGGACAGGACGAGCCTACGAGCAGTACTTC; cdr3_aa: CASSPRTGRAYEQYF
clone_size: once; v_call: TRBV27; j_call: TRBJ2-1; d_call: TRBD1; cdr3_nt: TGTGCCAGCAGTGCGACCGGGACAGACTACAATGAGCAGTTCTTC; cdr3_aa: CASSATGTDYNEQFF
clone_size: NA; v_call: TRBV7-9; j_call: TRBJ2-1; d_call: TRBD1; cdr3_nt: TGTGCCAGCAGCTTAGCCCTAGGACAGGGGGACTACAATGAGCAGTTCTTC; cdr3_aa: CASSLALGQGDYNEQFF
clone_size: NA; v_call: TRBV11-2; j_call: TRBJ1-4; d_call: NA; cdr3_nt: TGTGCCAGCAGCTGGGCCTCAAGCGAAAAACTGTTTTTT; cdr3_aa: CASSWASSEKLFF
clone_size: NA; v_call: TRBV5-6; j_call: TRBJ1-1; d_call: NA; cdr3_nt: TGTGCCAGCAGCCCCCGCTGGGGGCGTCTCACTGAAGCTTTCTTT; cdr3_aa: CASSPRWGRLTEAFF
clone_size: NA; v_call: TRBV7-8; j_call: TRBJ2-4; d_call: TRBD2; cdr3_nt: TGTGCCAGCAGCTTAGTTCCCCCGGGACTAGTTAGGGAAGGGACCAAAAACATTCAGTACTTC; cdr3_aa: CASSLVPPGLVREGTKNIQYF
clone_size: NA; v_call: TRBV7-8; j_call: TRBJ1-5; d_call: NA; cdr3_nt: TGTGCCAGCAGCCCCTTGGGTGCGGGCGGCAATCAGCCCCAGCATTTT; cdr3_aa: CASSPLGAGGNQPQHF
clone_size: NA; v_call: TRBV2; j_call: TRBJ2-5; d_call: TRBD2; cdr3_nt: TGTGCCAGCAGTGGTAGCGGGAGGTTACAAGAGACCCAGTACTTC; cdr3_aa: CASSGSGRLQETQYF
clone_size: NA; v_call: TRBV30; j_call: TRBJ1-2; d_call: TRBD1; cdr3_nt: TGTGCCTGGTCGACAGGGGCGGTATATGGCTACACCTTC; cdr3_aa: CAWSTGAVYGYTF
clone_size: NA; v_call: TRBV15; j_call: TRBJ2-5; d_call: NA; cdr3_nt: TGTGCCACCAGCAGAGCCCTAGGAGGGGAGACCCAGTACTTC; cdr3_aa: CATSRALGGETQYF